This T cell receptor beta chain was recorded in a study of T cells after yellow fever vaccination. On the study more broadly: Investigators used CD3, CD45RA, CCR7 and CD95 to sort the EM, EMRA, CM and Tscm memory subsets. Study-level points and caveats: Most clones from primary vaccination were detected again post-booster (just under 97% CD4, about 85% CD8). CD4 and CD8 compartments shared a small share of clonotypes, likely from convergent recombination.

This clonotype appeared a few times. MiXCR, applied by TCRdb to the 5' RACE reads, yields one record per CDR3 protein. The sample carries 50,000 to 60,000 distinct CDR3 sequences, 5.7% recorded once. Germline CDR1 and CDR2: SNHLY and FYNNEI. This CDR3 is built from 15 residues. V was cut by 1 base and J by 0 bases, with 8 bases left in between. Sequenced here: PBMCs, either bulk or a sorted T-cell subset (CD4+, CD8+, memory, or dextramer-sorted; not recorded which), sampled on the day of the yellow fever booster vaccination. The chain employs TRBV2 and TRBJ2-3; a possible D gene is TRBD1 (5 bases). This clonotype was obtained from a man between 18 and 35 years old who received the YFV17D yellow fever vaccine. This CDR3 is CASSEGQISTDTQYF. DNA of the CDR3: TGTGCCAGCAGTGAAGGACAGATAAGCACAGATACGCAGTATTTT.